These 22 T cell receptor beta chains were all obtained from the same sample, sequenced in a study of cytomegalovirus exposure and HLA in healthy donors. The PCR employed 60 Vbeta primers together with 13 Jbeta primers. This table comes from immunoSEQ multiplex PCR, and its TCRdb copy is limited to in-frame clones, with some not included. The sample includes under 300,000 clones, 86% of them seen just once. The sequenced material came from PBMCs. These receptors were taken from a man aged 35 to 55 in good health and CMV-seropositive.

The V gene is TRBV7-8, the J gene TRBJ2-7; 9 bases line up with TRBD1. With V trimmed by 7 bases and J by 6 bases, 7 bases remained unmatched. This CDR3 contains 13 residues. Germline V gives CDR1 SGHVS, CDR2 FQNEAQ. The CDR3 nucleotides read TGTGCCAGCATCGACAGGGGGACCGTCGAGCAGTACTTC. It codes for CASIDRGTVEQYF.

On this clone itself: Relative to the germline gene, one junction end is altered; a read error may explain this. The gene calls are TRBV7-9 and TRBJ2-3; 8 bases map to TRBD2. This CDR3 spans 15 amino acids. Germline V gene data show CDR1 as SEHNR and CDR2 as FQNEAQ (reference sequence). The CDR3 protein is CSSLRGGARTDTQYF. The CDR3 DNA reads TGTTCCAGCCTCCGGGGGGGCGCAAGGACAGATACGCAGTATTTT.

The CDR3 region is CASSDSGGYEQYF. In DNA, the CDR3 is TGTGCCAGCAGTGATTCAGGGGGCTACGAGCAGTACTTC. The chain uses TRBV2 and TRBJ2-7; the match to TRBD1 covers 7 bases. Germline loops: CDR1 SNHLY, CDR2 FYNNEI. This CDR3 contains 13 residues. Trimming took 3 bases from V and 3 from J; bases not matched to a gene: 2.

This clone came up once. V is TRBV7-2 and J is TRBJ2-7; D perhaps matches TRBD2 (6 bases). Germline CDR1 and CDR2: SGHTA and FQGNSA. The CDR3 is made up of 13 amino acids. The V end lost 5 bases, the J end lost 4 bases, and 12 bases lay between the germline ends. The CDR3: CASSMDYRYEQYF. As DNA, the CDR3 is TGTGCCAGCAGCATGGACTACCGTTACGAGCAGTACTTC.

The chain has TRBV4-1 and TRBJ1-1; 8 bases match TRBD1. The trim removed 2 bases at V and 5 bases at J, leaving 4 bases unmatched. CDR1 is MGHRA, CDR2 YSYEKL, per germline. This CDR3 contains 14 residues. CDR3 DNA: TGCGCCAGCAGCCAACATCGACAGGGGACTGAAGCTTTCTTT. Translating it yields CASSQHRQGTEAFF.

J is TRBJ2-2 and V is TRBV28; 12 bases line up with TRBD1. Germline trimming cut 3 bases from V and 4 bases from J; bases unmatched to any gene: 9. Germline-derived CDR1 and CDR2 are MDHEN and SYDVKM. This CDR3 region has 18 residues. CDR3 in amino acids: CASSFKIGTGGITGELFF. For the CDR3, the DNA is TGTGCCAGCAGTTTCAAAATAGGGACAGGGGGCATCACCGGGGAGCTGTTTTTT.

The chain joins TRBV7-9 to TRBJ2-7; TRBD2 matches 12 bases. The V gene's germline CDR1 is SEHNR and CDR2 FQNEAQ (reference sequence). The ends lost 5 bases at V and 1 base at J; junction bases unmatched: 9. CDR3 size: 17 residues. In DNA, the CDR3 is TGTGCCAGCAGCCCTAAACGGACTAGCGGGACATCCTACGAGCAGTACTTC. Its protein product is CASSPKRTSGTSYEQYF.

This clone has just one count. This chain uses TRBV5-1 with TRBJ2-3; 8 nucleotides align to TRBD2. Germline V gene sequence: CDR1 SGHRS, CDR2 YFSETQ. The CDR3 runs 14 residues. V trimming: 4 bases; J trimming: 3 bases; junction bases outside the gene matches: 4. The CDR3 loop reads CASSTGGLTDTQYF. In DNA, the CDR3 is TGCGCCAGCAGCACGGGAGGGCTAACAGATACGCAGTATTTT.

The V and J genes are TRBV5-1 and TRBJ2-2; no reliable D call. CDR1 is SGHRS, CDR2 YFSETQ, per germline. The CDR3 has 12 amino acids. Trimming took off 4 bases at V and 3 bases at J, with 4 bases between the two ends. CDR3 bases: TGCGCCAGCAGCATAGACACCGGGGAGCTGTTTTTT. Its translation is CASSIDTGELFF.

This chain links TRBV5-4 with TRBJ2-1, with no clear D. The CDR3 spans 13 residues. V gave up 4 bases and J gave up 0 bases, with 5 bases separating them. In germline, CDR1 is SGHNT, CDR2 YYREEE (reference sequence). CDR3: CASSQHSYNEQFF. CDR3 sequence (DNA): TGTGCCAGCAGCCAACACTCCTACAATGAGCAGTTCTTC. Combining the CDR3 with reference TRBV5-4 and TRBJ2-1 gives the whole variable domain ETGVTQSPTHLIKTRGQQVTLRCSSQSGHNTVSWYQQALGQGPQFIFQYYREEENGRGNFPPRFSGLQFPNYSSELNVNALELDDSALYLCASSQHSYNEQFFGPGTRLTVL.

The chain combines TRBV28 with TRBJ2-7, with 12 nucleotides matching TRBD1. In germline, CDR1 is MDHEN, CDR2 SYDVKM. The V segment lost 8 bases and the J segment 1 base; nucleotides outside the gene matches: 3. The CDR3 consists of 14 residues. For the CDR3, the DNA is TGTGCCAGCTTGGGACAGGGGGCTTCCTACGAGCAGTACTTC. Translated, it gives CASLGQGASYEQYF.

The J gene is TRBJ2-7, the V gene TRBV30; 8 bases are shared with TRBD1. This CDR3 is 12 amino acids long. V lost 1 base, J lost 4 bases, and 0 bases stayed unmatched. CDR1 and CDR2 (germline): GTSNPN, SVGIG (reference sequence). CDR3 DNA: TGTGCCTGGAGTGGACAGGGGTACGAGCAGTACTTC. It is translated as CAWSGQGYEQYF.

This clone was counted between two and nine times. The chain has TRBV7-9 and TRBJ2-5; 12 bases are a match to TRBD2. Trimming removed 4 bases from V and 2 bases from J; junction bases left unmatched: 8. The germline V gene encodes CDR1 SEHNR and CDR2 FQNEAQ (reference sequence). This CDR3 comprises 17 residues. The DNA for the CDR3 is TGTGCCAGCAGCTCAGGACTAGCGGGATTAGGGCAAGAGACCCAGTACTTC. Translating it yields CASSSGLAGLGQETQYF.

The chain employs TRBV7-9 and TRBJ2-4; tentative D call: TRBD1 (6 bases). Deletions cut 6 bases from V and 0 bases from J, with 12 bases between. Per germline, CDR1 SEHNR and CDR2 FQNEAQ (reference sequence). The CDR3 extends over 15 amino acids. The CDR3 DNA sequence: TGTGCCAGCAGACCGGACAGCCCAGCCAAAAACATTCAGTACTTC. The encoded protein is CASRPDSPAKNIQYF. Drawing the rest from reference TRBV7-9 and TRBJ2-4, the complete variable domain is DTGVSQNPRHKITKRGQNVTFRCDPISEHNRLYWYRQTLGQGPEFLTYFQNEAQLEKSRLLSDRFSAERPKGSFSTLEIQRTEQGDSAMYLCASRPDSPAKNIQYFGAGTRLSVL.

CDR3: CASSSLAGGAYEQYF. The CDR3 nucleotides are TGTGCCAGCAGCTCCTTAGCGGGAGGGGCCTACGAGCAGTACTTC. This chain uses TRBV5-4 with TRBJ2-7, with 11 positions matching TRBD2. The CDR3 covers 15 residues. The germline CDR1 and CDR2 sequences are SGHNT and YYREEE (reference sequence). Trimming removed 3 bases from V and 2 bases from J; junction bases left unmatched: 4. The complete variable domain, with remaining parts taken from reference TRBV5-4 and TRBJ2-7, reads ETGVTQSPTHLIKTRGQQVTLRCSSQSGHNTVSWYQQALGQGPQFIFQYYREEENGRGNFPPRFSGLQFPNYSSELNVNALELDDSALYLCASSSLAGGAYEQYFGPGTRLTVT.

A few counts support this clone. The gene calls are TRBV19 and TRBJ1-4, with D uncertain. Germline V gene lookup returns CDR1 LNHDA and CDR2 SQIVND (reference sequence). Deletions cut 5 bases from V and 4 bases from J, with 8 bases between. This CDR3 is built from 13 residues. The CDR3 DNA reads TGTGCCAGTAGTCTCTCTCTTAATGAAAAACTGTTTTTT. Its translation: CASSLSLNEKLFF.

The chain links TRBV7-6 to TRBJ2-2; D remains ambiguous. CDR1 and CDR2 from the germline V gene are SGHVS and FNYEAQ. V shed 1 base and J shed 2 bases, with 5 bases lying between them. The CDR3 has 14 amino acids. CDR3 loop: CASSLEANTGELFF. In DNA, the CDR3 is TGTGCCAGCAGCTTAGAAGCCAACACCGGGGAGCTGTTTTTT.

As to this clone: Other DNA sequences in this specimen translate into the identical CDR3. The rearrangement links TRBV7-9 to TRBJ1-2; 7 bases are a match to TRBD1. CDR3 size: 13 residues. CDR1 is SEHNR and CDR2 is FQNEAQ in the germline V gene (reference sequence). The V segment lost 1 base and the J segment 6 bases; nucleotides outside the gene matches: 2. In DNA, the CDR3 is TGTGCCAGCAGCTTAGGACAGGGAGATGGCTACACCTTC. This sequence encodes CASSLGQGDGYTF. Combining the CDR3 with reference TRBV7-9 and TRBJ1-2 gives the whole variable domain DTGVSQNPRHKITKRGQNVTFRCDPISEHNRLYWYRQTLGQGPEFLTYFQNEAQLEKSRLLSDRFSAERPKGSFSTLEIQRTEQGDSAMYLCASSLGQGDGYTFGSGTRLTVV.

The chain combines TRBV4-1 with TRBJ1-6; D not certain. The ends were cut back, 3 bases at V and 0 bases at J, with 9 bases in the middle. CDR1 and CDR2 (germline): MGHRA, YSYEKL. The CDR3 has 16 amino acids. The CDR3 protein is CASSQVWSSYNSPLHF. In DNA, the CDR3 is TGCGCCAGCAGCCAGGTCTGGAGCTCCTATAATTCACCCCTCCACTTT.

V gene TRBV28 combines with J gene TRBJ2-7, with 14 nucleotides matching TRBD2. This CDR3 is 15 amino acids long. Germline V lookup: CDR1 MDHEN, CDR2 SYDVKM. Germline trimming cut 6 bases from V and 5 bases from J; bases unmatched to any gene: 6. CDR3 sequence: CASSSPGLAGDEQYF. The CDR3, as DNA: TGTGCCAGCAGCTCGCCGGGACTAGCGGGAGACGAGCAGTACTTC.

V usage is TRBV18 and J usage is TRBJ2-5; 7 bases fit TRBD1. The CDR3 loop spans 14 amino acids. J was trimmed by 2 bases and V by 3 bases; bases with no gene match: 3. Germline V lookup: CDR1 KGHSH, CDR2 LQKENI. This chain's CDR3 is CASSPGQAQETQYF. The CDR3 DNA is TGTGCCAGCTCACCCGGACAGGCGCAAGAGACCCAGTACTTC.

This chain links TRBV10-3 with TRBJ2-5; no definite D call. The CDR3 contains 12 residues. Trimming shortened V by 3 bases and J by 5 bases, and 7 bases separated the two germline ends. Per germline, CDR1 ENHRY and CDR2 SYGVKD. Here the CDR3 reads CAISEMRETQYF. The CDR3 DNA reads TGTGCCATCAGTGAAATGCGGGAGACCCAGTACTTC.